This record concerns one TCR beta chain sequence. This record comes from a study of blood T cell repertoires in COVID-19. Study-level background: T cells, B-cell-depleted T cells, or PBMCs provided the cDNA or gDNA that served as material.

Original processing methods: Using reference gene primer amplification, nucleated cell counts were estimated. Assay: immunoSEQ multiplex PCR; the TCRdb copy retains only in-frame clones and omits some. V and J calls and clone size follow that table, whereas D and trimming were derived from the DNA. This sample has about 360,000 clones, with 85% to 90% found just once. The sequence derives from a human donor in a cohort sampled during active COVID-19. Sequencing was done on a sample of peripheral blood.

CDR3 protein: CASSQDYSSTDTQYF. The CDR3 DNA is TGTGCCAGCAGCCAAGACTACTCTAGCACAGATACGCAGTATTTT. This chain connects TRBV3-1 (or the pseudogene TRBV3-2) to TRBJ2-3; D unresolved. The CDR3 spans 15 residues. Between the trimmed V and J ends, which lost 0 bases and 0 bases, there was a span of 7 bases. Looked up from germline, CDR1 is LGHDT and CDR2 is YNNKEL (reference sequence).